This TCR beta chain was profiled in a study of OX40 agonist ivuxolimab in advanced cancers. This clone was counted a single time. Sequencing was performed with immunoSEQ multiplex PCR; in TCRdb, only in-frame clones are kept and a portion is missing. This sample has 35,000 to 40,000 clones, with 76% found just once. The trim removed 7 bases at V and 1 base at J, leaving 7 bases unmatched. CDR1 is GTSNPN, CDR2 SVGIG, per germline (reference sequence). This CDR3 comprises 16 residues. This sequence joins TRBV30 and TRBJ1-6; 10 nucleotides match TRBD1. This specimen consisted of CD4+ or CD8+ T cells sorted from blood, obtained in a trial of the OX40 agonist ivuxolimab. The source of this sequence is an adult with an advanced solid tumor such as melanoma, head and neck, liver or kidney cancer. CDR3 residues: CASDRGSVSYNSPLHF. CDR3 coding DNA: TGTGCCTCGGACAGGGGGAGTGTATCCTATAATTCACCCCTCCACTTT.